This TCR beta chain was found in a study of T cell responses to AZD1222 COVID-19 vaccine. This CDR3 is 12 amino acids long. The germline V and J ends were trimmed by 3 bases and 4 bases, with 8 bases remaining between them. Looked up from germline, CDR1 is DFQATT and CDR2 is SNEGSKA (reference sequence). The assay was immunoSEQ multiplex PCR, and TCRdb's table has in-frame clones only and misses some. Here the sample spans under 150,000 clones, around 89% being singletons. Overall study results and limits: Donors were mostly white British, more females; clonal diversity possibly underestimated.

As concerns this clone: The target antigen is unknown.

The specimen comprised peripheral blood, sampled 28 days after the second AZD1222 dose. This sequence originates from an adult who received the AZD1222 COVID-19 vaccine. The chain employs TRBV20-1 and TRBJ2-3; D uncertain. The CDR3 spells CSASWGSDTQYF. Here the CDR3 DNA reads TGCAGTGCTAGTTGGGGATCAGATACGCAGTATTTT.